A selection of T cell receptor beta chains follows, all from one sample in a study of a mutant IDH1 vaccine in newly diagnosed glioma. Clones were read by immunoSEQ multiplex PCR, and TCRdb kept only the in-frame ones, dropping some. Of roughly 38,000 clones in the sample, 60% to 85% were seen once. Which antigens these TCRs recognize remains unknown. The sequenced sample was PBMCs, obtained from a glioma patient whose treatment included an IDH1 peptide vaccine. These receptors all come from a woman between 40 and 55 years old with glioma. Some clones in this sample may be carry-over from other donors' samples. CDR3s include the opening cysteine and the closing phenylalanine or tryptophan. The D gene is left open where the match is weak. Expanded clones are given a class, and other clones once, few, many or no size at all.

d_call,v_call,clone_size,j_call,cdr3_aa,cdr3_nt
-,TRBV7-6,once,TRBJ1-5,CASSLNSHRPQHF,TGTGCCAGCAGCTTAAACAGTCATCGGCCCCAGCATTTT
TRBD2,TRBV7-2,-,TRBJ2-5,CASSFTSGGQETQYF,TGTGCCAGCAGCTTCACTAGCGGGGGCCAAGAGACCCAGTACTTC
TRBD1,TRBV7-9,few,TRBJ2-4,CASSLTGGAKNIQYF,TGTGCCAGCAGCCTGACAGGGGGGGCCAAAAACATTCAGTACTTC
-,TRBV13,-,TRBJ2-1,CASSFGGEEQFF,TGTGCCAGCAGCTTCGGGGGAGAGGAGCAGTTCTTC
TRBD1,TRBV5-1,-,TRBJ2-7,CASSRRTGGLSDEQYF,TGCGCCAGCAGTCGGAGGACAGGGGGCTTAAGTGACGAGCAGTACTTC
TRBD2,TRBV6-4,-,TRBJ2-1,CASSSTSGRGSEQFF,TGTGCCAGCAGTTCCACTAGCGGGAGAGGGAGTGAGCAGTTCTTC
TRBD1,TRBV5-1,few,TRBJ1-2,CASSLGQGGGYTF,TGCGCCAGCAGCTTGGGACAGGGAGGTGGCTACACCTTC
TRBD1,TRBV28,-,TRBJ1-5,CASSAPTGYQPQHF,TGTGCCAGCAGTGCACCGACAGGGTATCAGCCCCAGCATTTT
-,TRBV9,once,TRBJ2-7,CASSVEGASGEQYF,TGTGCCAGCAGCGTAGAAGGGGCATCGGGGGAGCAGTACTTC
-,TRBV15,-,TRBJ1-1,CATSRGLGTEAFF,TGTGCCACCAGCAGGGGATTGGGCACTGAAGCTTTCTTT
TRBD2,TRBV4-2,-,TRBJ2-3,CASSQDRGADTQYF,TGTGCCAGCAGCCAAGACCGGGGGGCAGATACGCAGTATTTT
TRBD2,TRBV30,-,TRBJ2-2,CAWTTGTSGSNTGELFF,TGTGCCTGGACCACCGGGACTAGCGGCTCGAACACCGGGGAGCTGTTTTTT
-,TRBV19,-,TRBJ2-6,CASSLSGGANVLTF,TGTGCCAGCTCTCTTAGTGGGGGGGCCAACGTCCTGACTTTC
-,TRBV4-3,-,TRBJ1-2,CASSQYQQGGDGYTF,TGCGCCAGCAGCCAATACCAACAGGGAGGGGATGGCTACACCTTC
-,TRBV28,few,TRBJ1-5,CASTQGGLVNQPQHF,TGTGCCAGCACCCAGGGAGGGCTAGTCAATCAGCCCCAGCATTTT
-,TRBV5-8,-,TRBJ1-4,CASKNPNEKLFF,TGTGCCAGCAAAAATCCTAATGAAAAACTGTTTTTT